The text below deals with one TCR beta chain. MiXCR, applied by TCRdb to the PCR reads, yields one record per CDR3 protein. The sample records about 2,900 distinct CDR3 sequences, around 48% being singletons. This sample is part of a study of immune characterization of retroperitoneal liposarcoma. The V and J ends lost 0 bases and 0 bases respectively, with 9 bases between them. The CDR3 has 15 amino acids. Per germline, CDR1 SGHNT and CDR2 YENEEA. Specimen: tumor tissue. The chain uses TRBV11-3 and TRBJ2-7; D remains unclear. The sequence derives from a male donor with retroperitoneal liposarcoma. The chain's CDR3 is CASSLDLDSSYEQYF. The CDR3 nucleotides read TGTGCCAGCAGCTTAGATCTTGATAGCTCCTACGAGCAGTACTTC.